The present T cell receptor (beta chain) was sequenced within a study of shared clonotypes between healthy human individuals. Looking at the study overall: The donors, two women and three men, were aged 18 to 49. Study-level findings and limits: The generation probabilities recorded for non-shared clonotypes fell below those of clonotypes shared by all four donors.

Points on this clone: What it binds is unknown. A far bigger clonotype differs at one base, so this is likely a read error. The same CDR3 arises from other DNA sequences in this sample as well.

CDR1 and CDR2 from the germline V gene are MDHEN and SYDVKM. CDR3 length: 15 amino acids. Genomic DNA of each subset was evenly split across several immunoSEQ plates. Libraries were prepared by immunoSEQ multiplex PCR; TCRdb keeps only in-frame clonotypes and omits some of them. This table holds over 950,000 clones, approximately 77% found once. The donors, healthy adults who were HIV-negative, had experienced no recent acute infections or vaccinations. The specimen was memory CD4+ T cells from PBMCs. Subset given: CD45RA-negative fraction. The receptor was isolated from a young man in good health. Some clones in this sample may be carry-over from other donors' samples. The chain combines TRBV28 with TRBJ1-6; 7 bases are shared with TRBD1. The CDR3 nucleotides read TGTGCCAGCAGCCCACCGGGACAGCGTATCTCACCGCTCCACTTT. Translating gives CASSPPGQRISPLHF.